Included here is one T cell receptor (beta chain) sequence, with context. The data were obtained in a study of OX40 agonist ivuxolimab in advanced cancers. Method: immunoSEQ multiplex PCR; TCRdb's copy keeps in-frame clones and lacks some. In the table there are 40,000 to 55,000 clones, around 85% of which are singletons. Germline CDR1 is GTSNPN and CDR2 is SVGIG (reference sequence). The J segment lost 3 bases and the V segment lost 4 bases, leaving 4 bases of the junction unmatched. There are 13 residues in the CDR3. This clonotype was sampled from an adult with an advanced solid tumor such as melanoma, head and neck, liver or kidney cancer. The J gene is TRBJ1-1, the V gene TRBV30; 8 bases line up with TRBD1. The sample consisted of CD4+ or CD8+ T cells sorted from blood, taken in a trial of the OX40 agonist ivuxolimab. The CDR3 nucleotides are TGTGCCTGGATGAGGACAGGGTACACTGAAGCTTTCTTT. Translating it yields CAWMRTGYTEAFF. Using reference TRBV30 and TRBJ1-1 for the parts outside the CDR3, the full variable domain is SQTIHQWPATLVQPVGSPLSLECTVEGTSNPNLYWYRQAAGRGLQLLFYSVGIGQISSEVPQNLSASRPQDRQFILSSKKLLLSDSGFYLCAWMRTGYTEAFFGQGTRLTVV.